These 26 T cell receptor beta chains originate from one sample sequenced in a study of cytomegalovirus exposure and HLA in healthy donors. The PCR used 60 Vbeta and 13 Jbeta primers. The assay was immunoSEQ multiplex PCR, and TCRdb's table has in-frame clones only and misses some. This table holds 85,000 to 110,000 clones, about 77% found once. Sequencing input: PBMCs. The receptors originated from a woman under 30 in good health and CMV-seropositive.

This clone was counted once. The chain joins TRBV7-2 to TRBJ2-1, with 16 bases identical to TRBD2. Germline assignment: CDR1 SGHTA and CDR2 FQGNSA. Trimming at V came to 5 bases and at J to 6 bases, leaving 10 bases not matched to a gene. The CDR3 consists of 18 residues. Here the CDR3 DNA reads TGTGCCAGCAGCCCCAGCGGGACTAGCGGGAGGGAGCGCAATGAGCAGTTCTTC. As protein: CASSPSGTSGRERNEQFF.

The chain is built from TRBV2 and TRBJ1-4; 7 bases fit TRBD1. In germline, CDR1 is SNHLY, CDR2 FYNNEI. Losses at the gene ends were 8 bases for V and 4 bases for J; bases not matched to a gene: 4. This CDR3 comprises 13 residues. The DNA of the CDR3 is TGTGCCAGCCTCAGGGGGGTTAATGAAAAACTGTTTTTT. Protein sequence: CASLRGVNEKLFF.

CDR3 sequence reads: CASSLVISGRANEQYF. In DNA form, the CDR3 reads TGTGCCAGCAGCTTGGTGATTAGCGGGAGGGCAAACGAGCAGTACTTC. This chain connects TRBV5-6 to TRBJ2-7; 11 nucleotides agree with TRBD2. The CDR3 has 16 amino acids. J was trimmed by 5 bases and V by 0 bases; bases with no gene match: 7. CDR1 and CDR2 (germline): SGHDT, YYEEEE.

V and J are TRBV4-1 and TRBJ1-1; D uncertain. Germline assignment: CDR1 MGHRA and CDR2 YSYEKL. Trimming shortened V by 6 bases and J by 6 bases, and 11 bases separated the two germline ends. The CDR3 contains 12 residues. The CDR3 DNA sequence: TGCGCCAGCAGGACCGGAGGGCCTGAAGCTTTCTTT. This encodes CASRTGGPEAFF.

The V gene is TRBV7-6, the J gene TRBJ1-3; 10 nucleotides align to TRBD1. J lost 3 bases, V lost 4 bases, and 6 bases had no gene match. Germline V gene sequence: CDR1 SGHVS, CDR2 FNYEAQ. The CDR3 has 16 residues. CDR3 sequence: CASSSGTGAFGNTIYF. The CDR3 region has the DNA TGTGCCAGCAGCTCTGGGACAGGGGCTTTTGGAAACACCATATATTTT. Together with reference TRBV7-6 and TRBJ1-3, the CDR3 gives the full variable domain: GAGVSQSPRYKVTKRGQDVALRCDPISGHVSLYWYRQALGQGPEFLTYFNYEAQQDKSGLPNDRFSAERPEGSISTLTIQRTEQRDSAMYRCASSSGTGAFGNTIYFGEGSWLTVV.

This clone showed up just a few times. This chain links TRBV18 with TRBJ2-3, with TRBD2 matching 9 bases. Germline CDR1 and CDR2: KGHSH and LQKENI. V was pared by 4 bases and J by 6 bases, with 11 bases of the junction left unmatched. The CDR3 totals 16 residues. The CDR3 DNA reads TGTGCCAGCTCACTCTCACTAGCGGGTTTAGCGGATACGCAGTATTTT. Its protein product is CASSLSLAGLADTQYF. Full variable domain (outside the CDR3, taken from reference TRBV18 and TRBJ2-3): NAGVMQNPRHLVRRRGQEARLRCSPMKGHSHVYWYRQLPEEGLKFMVYLQKENIIDESGMPKERFSAEFPKEGPSILRIQQVVRGDSAAYFCASSLSLAGLADTQYFGPGTRLTVL.

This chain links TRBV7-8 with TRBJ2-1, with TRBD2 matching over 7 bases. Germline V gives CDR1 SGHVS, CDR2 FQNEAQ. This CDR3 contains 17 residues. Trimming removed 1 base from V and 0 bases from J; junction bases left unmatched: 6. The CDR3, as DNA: TGTGCCAGCAGCTTAGGGACTAGGACTAGCTCCTACAATGAGCAGTTCTTC. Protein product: CASSLGTRTSSYNEQFF.

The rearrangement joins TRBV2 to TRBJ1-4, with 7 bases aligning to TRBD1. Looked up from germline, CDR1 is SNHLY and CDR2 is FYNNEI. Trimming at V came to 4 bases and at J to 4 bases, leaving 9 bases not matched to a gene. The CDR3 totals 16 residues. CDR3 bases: TGTGCCAGCAGTGTAGGGAGACAGGGCCTTAATGAAAAACTGTTTTTT. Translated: CASSVGRQGLNEKLFF.

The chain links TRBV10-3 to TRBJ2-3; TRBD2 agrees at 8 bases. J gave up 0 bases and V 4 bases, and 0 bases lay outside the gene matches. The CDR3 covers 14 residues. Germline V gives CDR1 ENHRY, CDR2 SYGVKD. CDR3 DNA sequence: TGTGCCATCAGTGGCGGGGGGAGCACAGATACGCAGTATTTT. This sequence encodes CAISGGGSTDTQYF.

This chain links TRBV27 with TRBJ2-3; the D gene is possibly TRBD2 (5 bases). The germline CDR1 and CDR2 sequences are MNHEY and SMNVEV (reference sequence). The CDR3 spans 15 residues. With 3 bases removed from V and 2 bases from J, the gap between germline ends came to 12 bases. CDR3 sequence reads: CASSFVGEFTDTQYF. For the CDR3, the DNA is TGTGCCAGCAGTTTCGTCGGGGAGTTCACAGATACGCAGTATTTT.

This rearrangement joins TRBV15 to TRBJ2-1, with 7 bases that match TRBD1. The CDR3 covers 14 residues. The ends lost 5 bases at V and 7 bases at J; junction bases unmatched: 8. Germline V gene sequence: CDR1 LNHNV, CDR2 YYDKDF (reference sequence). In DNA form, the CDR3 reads TGTGCCACCAGCCTAGACAGGGTTATGAATGAGCAGTTCTTC. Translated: CATSLDRVMNEQFF.

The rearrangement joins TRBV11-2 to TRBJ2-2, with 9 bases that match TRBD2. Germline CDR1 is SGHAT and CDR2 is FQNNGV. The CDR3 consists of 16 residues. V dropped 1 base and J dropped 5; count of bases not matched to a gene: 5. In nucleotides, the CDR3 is TGTGCCAGCAGCTTAGTAGCGGGAGAGAGGACCGGGGAGCTGTTTTTT. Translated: CASSLVAGERTGELFF.

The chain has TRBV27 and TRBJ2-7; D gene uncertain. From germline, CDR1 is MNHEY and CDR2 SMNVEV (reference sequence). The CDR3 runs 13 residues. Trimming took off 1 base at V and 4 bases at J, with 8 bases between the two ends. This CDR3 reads CASSLFPRYEQYF. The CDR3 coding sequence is TGTGCCAGCAGTTTATTCCCGCGTTACGAGCAGTACTTC.

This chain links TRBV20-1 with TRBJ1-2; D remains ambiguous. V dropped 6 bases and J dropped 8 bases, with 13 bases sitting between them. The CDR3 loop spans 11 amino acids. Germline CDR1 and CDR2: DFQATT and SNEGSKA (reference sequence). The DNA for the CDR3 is TGCAGTGCAGGCCCCGGGGTAGGCTACACCTTC. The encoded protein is CSAGPGVGYTF.

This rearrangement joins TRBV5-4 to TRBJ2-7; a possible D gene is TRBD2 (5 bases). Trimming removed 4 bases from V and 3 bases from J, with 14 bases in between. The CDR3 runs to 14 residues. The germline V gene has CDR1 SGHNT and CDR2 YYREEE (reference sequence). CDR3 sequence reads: CASSRGSSVYEQYF. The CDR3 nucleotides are TGTGCCAGCAGCCGAGGGTCTAGTGTCTACGAGCAGTACTTC.

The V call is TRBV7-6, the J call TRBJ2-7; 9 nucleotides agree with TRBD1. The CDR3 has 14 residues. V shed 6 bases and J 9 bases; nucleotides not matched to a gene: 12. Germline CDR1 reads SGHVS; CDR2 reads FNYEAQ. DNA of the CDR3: TGTGCCAGCAGGCCCATACAGGGGGCTGGGGGGCAGTACTTC. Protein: CASRPIQGAGGQYF.

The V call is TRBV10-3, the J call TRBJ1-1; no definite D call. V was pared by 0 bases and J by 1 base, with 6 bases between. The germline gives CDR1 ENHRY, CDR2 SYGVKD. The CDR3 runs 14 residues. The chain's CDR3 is CAISESLANTEAFF. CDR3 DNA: TGTGCCATCAGTGAGTCGTTAGCGAACACTGAAGCTTTCTTT.

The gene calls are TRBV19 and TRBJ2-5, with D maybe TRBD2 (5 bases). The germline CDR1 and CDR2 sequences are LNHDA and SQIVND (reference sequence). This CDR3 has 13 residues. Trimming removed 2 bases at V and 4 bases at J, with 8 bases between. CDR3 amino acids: CASSINRGETQYF. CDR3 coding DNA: TGTGCCAGTAGTATAAACCGGGGAGAGACCCAGTACTTC.

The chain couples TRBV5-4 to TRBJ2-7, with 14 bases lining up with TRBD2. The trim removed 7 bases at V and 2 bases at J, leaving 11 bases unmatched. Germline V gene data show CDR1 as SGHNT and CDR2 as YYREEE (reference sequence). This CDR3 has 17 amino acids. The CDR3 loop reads CASFPPGLAGEPYEQYF. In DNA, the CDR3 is TGTGCCAGCTTTCCTCCGGGACTAGCGGGAGAACCCTACGAGCAGTACTTC.

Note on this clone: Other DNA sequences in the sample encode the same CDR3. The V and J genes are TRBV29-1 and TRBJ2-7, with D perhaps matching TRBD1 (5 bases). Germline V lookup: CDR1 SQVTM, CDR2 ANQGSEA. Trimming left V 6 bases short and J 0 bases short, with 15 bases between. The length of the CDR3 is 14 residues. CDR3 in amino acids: CSVLGQESSYEQYF. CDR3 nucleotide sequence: TGCAGCGTATTGGGGCAGGAAAGCTCCTACGAGCAGTACTTC.

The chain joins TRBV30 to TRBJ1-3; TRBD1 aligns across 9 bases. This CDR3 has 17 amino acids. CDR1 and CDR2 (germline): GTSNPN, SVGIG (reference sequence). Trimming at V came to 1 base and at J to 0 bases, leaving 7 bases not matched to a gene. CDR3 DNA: TGTGCCTGGAGTGGATTACAGGGGGCTTACTCTGGAAACACCATATATTTT. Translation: CAWSGLQGAYSGNTIYF.

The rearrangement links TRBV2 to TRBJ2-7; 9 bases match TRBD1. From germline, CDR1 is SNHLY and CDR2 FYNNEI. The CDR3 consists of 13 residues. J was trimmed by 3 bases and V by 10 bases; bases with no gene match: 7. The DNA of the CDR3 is TGTGCCACAACAGGGGGCTTAGACTACGAGCAGTACTTC. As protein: CATTGGLDYEQYF.

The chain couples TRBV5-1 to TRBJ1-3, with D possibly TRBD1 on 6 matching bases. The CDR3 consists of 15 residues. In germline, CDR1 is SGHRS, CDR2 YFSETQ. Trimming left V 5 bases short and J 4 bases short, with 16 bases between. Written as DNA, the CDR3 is TGCGCCAGCAGGCCAGGGACAACGGGAGGAAACACCATATATTTT. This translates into CASRPGTTGGNTIYF.

The CDR3 protein is CASSLGHLQVYEQYF. The CDR3 bases are TGCGCCAGCAGCTTGGGACACCTTCAAGTCTACGAGCAGTACTTC. The gene calls are TRBV5-1 and TRBJ2-7; D is uncertain. This CDR3 comprises 15 residues. Trimming shortened V by 0 bases and J by 3 bases, and 13 bases separated the two germline ends. Germline V lookup: CDR1 SGHRS, CDR2 YFSETQ. The full variable domain, with the rest looked up from reference TRBV5-1 and TRBJ2-7, is KAGVTQTPRYLIKTRGQQVTLSCSPISGHRSVSWYQQTPGQGLQFLFEYFSETQRNKGNFPGRFSGRQFSNSRSEMNVSTLELGDSALYLCASSLGHLQVYEQYFGPGTRLTVT.

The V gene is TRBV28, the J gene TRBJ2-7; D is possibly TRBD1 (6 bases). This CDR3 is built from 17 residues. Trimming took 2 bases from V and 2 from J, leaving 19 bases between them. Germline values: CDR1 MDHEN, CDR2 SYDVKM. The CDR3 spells CASSLELRQAITYEQYF. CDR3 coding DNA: TGTGCCAGCAGTTTAGAGCTGAGACAGGCGATAACCTACGAGCAGTACTTC.

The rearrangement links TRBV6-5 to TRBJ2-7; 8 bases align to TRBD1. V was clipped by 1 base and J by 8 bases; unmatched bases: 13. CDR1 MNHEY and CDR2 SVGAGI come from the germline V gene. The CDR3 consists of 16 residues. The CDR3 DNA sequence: TGTGCCAGCAGTTACTTCGCCGGACAGGGTTACCAGAAGCAGTACTTC. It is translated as CASSYFAGQGYQKQYF.